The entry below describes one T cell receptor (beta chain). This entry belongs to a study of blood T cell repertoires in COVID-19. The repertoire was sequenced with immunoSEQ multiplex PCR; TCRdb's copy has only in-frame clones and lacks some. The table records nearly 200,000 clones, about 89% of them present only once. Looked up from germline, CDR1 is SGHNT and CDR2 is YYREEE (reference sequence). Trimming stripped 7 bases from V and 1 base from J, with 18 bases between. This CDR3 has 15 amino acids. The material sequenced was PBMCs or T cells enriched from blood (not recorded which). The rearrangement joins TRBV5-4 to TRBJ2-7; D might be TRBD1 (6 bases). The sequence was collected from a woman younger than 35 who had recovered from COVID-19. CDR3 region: CASAQGGAESYEQYF. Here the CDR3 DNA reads TGTGCCAGCGCCCAAGGGGGAGCGGAGTCCTACGAGCAGTACTTC.